Following are 10 T cell receptor beta chains from one sample sequenced in a study of T cells in Graves' hyperthyroidism and ophthalmopathy. Amplified TCR beta CDR3 regions derived from RNA transcripts. Primed by the HTBI set, a first-round RT-PCR was run on the TCR CDR3. Each CDR3 protein gets one entry after TCRdb re-called the multiplex PCR reads with MiXCR. The sample records roughly 400,000 distinct CDR3 sequences, roughly 25% being singletons. The sequenced material came from blood. Receptors were obtained from a man aged 45-60 years with Graves' hyperthyroidism.

This sequence joins TRBV20-1 and TRBJ2-1, with 10 bases lining up with TRBD2. Germline assignment: CDR1 DFQATT and CDR2 SNEGSKA (reference sequence). The CDR3 length is 14 residues. Losses at the gene ends were 6 bases for V and 10 bases for J; bases not matched to a gene: 12. Written as DNA, the CDR3 is TGCAGTGCAAATCTAGCGGGAGCGAGCGCGGAGCAGTTCTTC. Its protein product is CSANLAGASAEQFF.

There are a few counts of this clonotype. The V and J genes are TRBV28 and TRBJ1-2; D is possibly TRBD1 (6 bases). The CDR3 runs 12 residues. The V end was cut by 6 bases, the J end by 7 bases, with 12 bases between. The V gene's germline CDR1 is MDHEN and CDR2 SYDVKM. DNA for the CDR3: TGTGCCAGCAGAGGACAGCTTGCTGGCTACACCTTC. Protein: CASRGQLAGYTF.

This clonotype came up a few times. V usage is TRBV5-1 and J usage is TRBJ2-2, with 13 bases matching TRBD2. From germline, CDR1 is SGHRS and CDR2 YFSETQ. The CDR3 is made up of 17 amino acids. Trimming at V came to 4 bases and at J to 3 bases, leaving 6 bases not matched to a gene. The chain's CDR3 is CASSLGLAGVDTGELFF. The CDR3 DNA reads TGCGCCAGCAGCCTCGGACTAGCGGGAGTCGACACCGGGGAGCTGTTTTTT. The whole variable domain, remainder taken from reference TRBV5-1 and TRBJ2-2, is KAGVTQTPRYLIKTRGQQVTLSCSPISGHRSVSWYQQTPGQGLQFLFEYFSETQRNKGNFPGRFSGRQFSNSRSEMNVSTLELGDSALYLCASSLGLAGVDTGELFFGEGSRLTVL.

Only a few counts were recorded for this clonotype. The chain is built from TRBV5-1 and TRBJ2-3; D might be TRBD1 or TRBD2, each matching 5 bases. V was pared by 3 bases and J by 1 base, with 12 bases between. This CDR3 has 15 amino acids. CDR1 is SGHRS, CDR2 YFSETQ, per germline. The CDR3, as DNA: TGCGCCAGCAGCTCCCAGGGACGCGGCACAGATACGCAGTATTTT. It translates to CASSSQGRGTDTQYF.

This clonotype was counted ten times or more. For the CDR3, the DNA is TGTGCCAGCAGTCCAAGCCCCAGCGGCGTTTCCTACGAGCAGTACTTC. Its protein is CASSPSPSGVSYEQYF. The chain recombines TRBV2 with TRBJ2-7, with a possible D match to TRBD2 (5 bases). Trimming removed 5 bases from V and 1 base from J, with 18 bases in between. The germline V gene encodes CDR1 SNHLY and CDR2 FYNNEI. This CDR3 spans 16 amino acids.

In this sample, this clonotype turned up many times. The chain carries TRBV27 and TRBJ2-1; 8 bases agree with TRBD2. Germline V gene data show CDR1 as MNHEY and CDR2 as SMNVEV (reference sequence). With 6 bases clipped from V and 7 bases from J, the junction kept 8 bases outside the gene matches. The CDR3 consists of 14 residues. Here the CDR3 reads CASRGLGRPNEQFF. The CDR3 bases are TGTGCCAGCAGGGGACTAGGGAGACCGAATGAGCAGTTCTTC.

A few counts support this clonotype. The rearrangement links TRBV4-1 to TRBJ2-5; TRBD2 matches at 8 bases. There are 15 residues in the CDR3. CDR1 is MGHRA, CDR2 YSYEKL, per germline. With V trimmed by 0 bases and J by 7 bases, 7 bases remained unmatched. Here the CDR3 reads CASSQEGGLVGTQYF. CDR3 DNA: TGCGCCAGCAGCCAAGAGGGGGGACTAGTGGGGACCCAGTACTTC.

The chain links TRBV20-1 to TRBJ2-7, with D possibly TRBD1 on 6 matching bases. Per the germline V gene, CDR1 is DFQATT and CDR2 is SNEGSKA (reference sequence). The V gene lost 5 bases and the J gene lost 1 base, with 12 bases spanning the gap. The CDR3 contains 13 residues. The CDR3: CSAPTGHSYEQYF. Written as DNA, the CDR3 is TGCAGTGCTCCTACAGGGCATTCCTACGAGCAGTACTTC.

This chain links TRBV7-6 with TRBJ2-2; D is unresolved. The germline V gene encodes CDR1 SGHVS and CDR2 FNYEAQ. V was trimmed by 4 bases and J by 9 bases, leaving 15 bases between them. The CDR3 is 14 amino acids. DNA of the CDR3: TGTGCCAGCAGCTCACGGGCTAACTCTTGGGAGCTGTTTTTT. The encoded protein is CASSSRANSWELFF. Based on the CDR3 plus reference TRBV7-6 and TRBJ2-2, the full variable domain is GAGVSQSPRYKVTKRGQDVALRCDPISGHVSLYWYRQALGQGPEFLTYFNYEAQQDKSGLPNDRFSAERPEGSISTLTIQRTEQRDSAMYRCASSSRANSWELFFGEGSRLTVL.

The chain joins TRBV6-1 to TRBJ2-7; D gene uncertain. The V end lost 8 bases, the J end lost 5 bases, and 10 bases lay between the germline ends. This CDR3 spans 11 amino acids. CDR1 and CDR2 (germline): MNHNS, SASEGT. The CDR3 DNA reads TGTGCCAGCCAATGGTCCCACGAGCAGTACTTC. Protein sequence: CASQWSHEQYF.